These 21 T cell receptor beta chains came from one sample sequenced in a study of cytomegalovirus exposure and HLA in healthy donors. Only in-frame clones appear in the TCRdb table, and some are missing; sequencing was by immunoSEQ multiplex PCR. There are 200,000 to 300,000 clones in the sample; roughly 89% occur only once, and 2.6% lies in the top ten. Sequencing was carried out using PBMCs. Receptors originate from a man between 18 and 35 years old in good health and CMV-seronegative.

The rearrangement links TRBV5-8 to TRBJ1-2, with D hard to call. V was clipped by 0 bases and J by 3 bases, with 12 bases between them. The CDR3 runs to 15 residues. Germline V gives CDR1 SGHTS, CDR2 YDEGEE. Here the CDR3 reads CASSLDILNYYGYTF. In DNA form, the CDR3 reads TGTGCCAGCAGCTTGGACATCCTCAATTACTATGGCTACACCTTC.

The chain combines TRBV29-1 with TRBJ2-2, with 9 bases aligning to TRBD1. Germline-derived CDR1 and CDR2 are SQVTM and ANQGSEA. With 5 bases clipped from V and 6 bases from J, the junction kept 1 base outside the gene matches. The length of the CDR3 is 12 residues. The CDR3 is CSVNRGPGELFF. Written as DNA, the CDR3 is TGCAGCGTTAACAGGGGGCCCGGGGAGCTGTTTTTT.

This chain joins TRBV28 and TRBJ2-1; 13 bases align to TRBD2. Trimming cost V 4 bases and J 2 bases; bases outside gene matches: 2. From germline, CDR1 is MDHEN and CDR2 SYDVKM. The CDR3 has 16 amino acids. The CDR3, as DNA: TGTGCCAGCAGTTGGGGACTAGCGGGAACCTACAATGAGCAGTTCTTC. Its protein is CASSWGLAGTYNEQFF. Together with reference TRBV28 and TRBJ2-1, the CDR3 gives the full variable domain: DVKVTQSSRYLVKRTGEKVFLECVQDMDHENMFWYRQDPGLGLRLIYFSYDVKMKEKGDIPEGYSVSREKKERFSLILESASTNQTSMYLCASSWGLAGTYNEQFFGPGTRLTVL.

This clone was observed once. The chain is built from TRBV5-4 and TRBJ2-7; no clear D. In germline, CDR1 is SGHNT, CDR2 YYREEE (reference sequence). V was clipped by 3 bases and J by 2 bases, with 6 bases between them. CDR3 size: 12 residues. The chain's CDR3 is CASSSGPYEQYF. In DNA form, the CDR3 reads TGTGCCAGCAGCTCGGGTCCCTACGAGCAGTACTTC.

The V call is TRBV27, the J call TRBJ1-6; D is uncertain. CDR3 size: 12 residues. Trimming took off 5 bases at V and 11 bases at J, with 10 bases between the two ends. Germline CDR1 is MNHEY and CDR2 is SMNVEV (reference sequence). CDR3 protein: CASSLPLAPLHF. The DNA of the CDR3 is TGTGCCAGCAGTCTTCCCTTAGCACCCCTCCACTTT.

The genes are TRBV5-1 and TRBJ2-1, with D maybe TRBD2 (5 bases). The germline V gene encodes CDR1 SGHRS and CDR2 YFSETQ. The ends were cut back, 0 bases at V and 5 bases at J, with 12 bases in the middle. The CDR3 sequence is 15 residues long. In DNA form, the CDR3 reads TGCGCCAGCAGCTTGGGGCCTAGCTTGGACAATGAGCAGTTCTTC. Protein: CASSLGPSLDNEQFF.

This chain connects TRBV11-2 to TRBJ2-1; 9 bases fit TRBD1. This CDR3 region has 15 residues. The ends lost 3 bases at V and 4 bases at J; junction bases unmatched: 4. The V gene's germline CDR1 is SGHAT and CDR2 FQNNGV. The DNA for the CDR3 is TGTGCCAGCAGCTTGGGACAGGGAGGTTACAATGAGCAGTTCTTC. Translation gives CASSLGQGGYNEQFF.

The CDR3 DNA reads as TGCGCCAGCAGCGACGGGGGGACTAACTACGAGCAGTACTTC. It translates to CASSDGGTNYEQYF. This rearrangement joins TRBV4-1 to TRBJ2-7, with 7 nucleotides matching TRBD2. The germline V gene encodes CDR1 MGHRA and CDR2 YSYEKL. The length of the CDR3 is 14 residues. The J segment lost 3 bases and the V segment lost 5 bases, leaving 7 bases of the junction unmatched.

This chain connects TRBV7-9 to TRBJ2-2; D remains ambiguous. The ends were cut back, 5 bases at V and 8 bases at J, with 6 bases in the middle. Per germline, CDR1 SEHNR and CDR2 FQNEAQ (reference sequence). The CDR3 has 11 amino acids. This CDR3 reads CASSATGELFF. The CDR3 coding sequence is TGTGCCAGCAGCGCGACAGGGGAGCTGTTTTTT.

The rearrangement links TRBV11-2 to TRBJ1-6; D not resolved. The germline V gene has CDR1 SGHAT and CDR2 FQNNGV. The CDR3 extends over 15 amino acids. V was shortened by 1 base and J by 1 base, with 5 bases between the two germline ends. The CDR3 sequence is CASSLVRSYNSPLHF. CDR3 nucleotide sequence: TGTGCCAGCAGCTTAGTCAGGTCCTATAATTCACCCCTCCACTTT.

The V gene is TRBV28, the J gene TRBJ2-7; 9 bases are a match to TRBD1. From germline, CDR1 is MDHEN and CDR2 SYDVKM. The CDR3 has 15 amino acids. V shed 9 bases, J shed 5 bases, and the junction held 14 bases outside the gene matches. The CDR3 nucleotides are TGTGCCAGTCGGGACAGGGATTATGGCTTTAACGAGCAGTACTTC. It specifies CASRDRDYGFNEQYF.

This clone was counted once. The V and J genes are TRBV14 and TRBJ1-6; D uncertain. Germline V lookup: CDR1 SGHDN, CDR2 FVKESK. The CDR3 length is 17 residues. V was cut by 0 bases and J by 4 bases, with 13 bases left in between. In nucleotides, the CDR3 is TGTGCCAGCAGCCAAGAGGGCGGGTTGAAGTATAATTCACCCCTCCACTTT. Its translation is CASSQEGGLKYNSPLHF. Complete variable domain (other parts from reference TRBV14 and TRBJ1-6): EAGVTQFPSHSVIEKGQTVTLRCDPISGHDNLYWYRRVMGKEIKFLLHFVKESKQDESGMPNNRFLAERTGGTYSTLKVQPAELEDSGVYFCASSQEGGLKYNSPLHFGNGTRLTVT.

The chain combines TRBV5-4 with TRBJ2-3; 9 bases fit TRBD2. Germline lookup yields CDR1 SGHNT and CDR2 YYREEE (reference sequence). After removal of 3 bases from V and 5 bases from J, the junction contained 4 bases not matched to a gene. The CDR3 runs 14 residues. The chain's CDR3 is CASSWGLAGDTQYF. Here the CDR3 DNA reads TGTGCCAGCAGCTGGGGACTAGCAGGAGATACGCAGTATTTT. Full variable domain (missing parts from reference TRBV5-4 and TRBJ2-3): ETGVTQSPTHLIKTRGQQVTLRCSSQSGHNTVSWYQQALGQGPQFIFQYYREEENGRGNFPPRFSGLQFPNYSSELNVNALELDDSALYLCASSWGLAGDTQYFGPGTRLTVL.

The chain recombines TRBV28 with TRBJ2-7, with TRBD1 identical over 7 bases. The germline V gene encodes CDR1 MDHEN and CDR2 SYDVKM. The V and J ends lost 6 bases and 2 bases, in that order; junction bases with no gene match: 10. The CDR3 totals 15 residues. In nucleotides, the CDR3 is TGTGCCAGCAGCTCAGGACAGGCATCCACCTACGAGCAGTACTTC. Translating it yields CASSSGQASTYEQYF.

The chain is built from TRBV6-5 and TRBJ2-1; no definite D call. Germline values: CDR1 MNHEY, CDR2 SVGAGI. Trimming removed 6 bases from V and 4 bases from J, with 4 bases in between. This CDR3 region has 11 residues. The CDR3 sequence: CASRTYNEQFF. For the CDR3, the DNA is TGTGCCAGCAGGACATACAATGAGCAGTTCTTC.

This clone was observed a single time. V usage is TRBV25-1 and J usage is TRBJ2-1; TRBD1 matches at 7 bases. V lost 8 bases to trimming and J lost 7 bases; unmatched junction nucleotides: 5. The V gene's germline CDR1 is MGHDK and CDR2 SYGVNS. This CDR3 spans 12 amino acids. This CDR3 reads CASRQQGNEQFF. The CDR3 coding sequence is TGTGCCAGCCGTCAACAGGGGAATGAGCAGTTCTTC.

This CDR3 is CASSLGIPDEQFF. The CDR3, as DNA: TGTGCCAGCAGCTTAGGTATTCCTGATGAGCAGTTCTTC. The chain joins TRBV7-9 to TRBJ2-1; D is undetermined. The CDR3 length is 13 residues. Per the germline V gene, CDR1 is SEHNR and CDR2 is FQNEAQ (reference sequence). Trimming pared 1 base from V and 8 bases from J, leaving 9 bases between. The variable domain in full, with the rest retrieved from reference TRBV7-9 and TRBJ2-1, is DTGVSQNPRHKITKRGQNVTFRCDPISEHNRLYWYRQTLGQGPEFLTYFQNEAQLEKSRLLSDRFSAERPKGSFSTLEIQRTEQGDSAMYLCASSLGIPDEQFFGPGTRLTVL.

This sequence joins TRBV28 and TRBJ1-2; 9 bases are a match to TRBD1. Germline V gene data show CDR1 as MDHEN and CDR2 as SYDVKM. With V trimmed by 2 bases and J by 4 bases, 8 bases remained unmatched. The CDR3 sequence is 16 residues long. CDR3 sequence reads: CASSLLQGASAYGYTF. In nucleotides, the CDR3 is TGTGCCAGCAGTTTACTACAGGGGGCATCGGCCTATGGCTACACCTTC.

The genes are TRBV7-9 and TRBJ2-7, with a possible D match to TRBD1 (6 bases). Germline assignment: CDR1 SEHNR and CDR2 FQNEAQ (reference sequence). The CDR3 consists of 13 residues. The V end was cut by 5 bases, the J end by 1 base, with 9 bases between. CDR3 region: CASSQGISYEQYF. In DNA, the CDR3 is TGTGCCAGCAGCCAGGGGATTTCCTACGAGCAGTACTTC.

The chain carries TRBV20-1 and TRBJ1-1, with a tentative D call TRBD1 (6 bases). Germline V CDR1 and CDR2: DFQATT, SNEGSKA (reference sequence). The CDR3 contains 10 residues. Deletions cut 6 bases from V and 8 bases from J, with 10 bases between. DNA of the CDR3: TGCAGTGCCGGCGACAGGGAAGCTTTCTTT. Translation gives CSAGDREAFF.

This clone showed up just once. The chain recombines TRBV29-1 with TRBJ1-3, with 9 nucleotides matching TRBD1. This CDR3 is built from 15 residues. With 7 bases clipped from V and 7 bases from J, the junction kept 14 bases outside the gene matches. CDR1 and CDR2 from the germline V gene are SQVTM and ANQGSEA. CDR3 sequence (DNA): TGCAGCGCCGGCAAGTCGGGACAGGGCGACAACACCATATATTTT. Its protein product is CSAGKSGQGDNTIYF.